The 11 T cell receptor beta chains presented below share a single source sample, sequenced in a study of T cell responses to AZD1222 COVID-19 vaccine. Data came from immunoSEQ multiplex PCR; TCRdb stores just in-frame clones and leaves some out. Of about 100,000 clones listed, 80% to 95% are singletons. The input for sequencing was peripheral blood, taken on day 0 of AZD1222 vaccination. These TCRs come from an adult in good health.

The chain joins TRBV28 to TRBJ1-5; 7 bases align to TRBD1. The germline gives CDR1 MDHEN, CDR2 SYDVKM. The CDR3 contains 15 residues. The junction had 8 bases not matched to a gene; V was cut back by 7 bases and J by 2 bases. The CDR3 protein is CASTHRGRGNQPQHF. CDR3 sequence (DNA): TGTGCCAGCACCCATAGGGGGCGCGGCAATCAGCCCCAGCATTTT. Combining the CDR3 with reference TRBV28 and TRBJ1-5 gives the whole variable domain DVKVTQSSRYLVKRTGEKVFLECVQDMDHENMFWYRQDPGLGLRLIYFSYDVKMKEKGDIPEGYSVSREKKERFSLILESASTNQTSMYLCASTHRGRGNQPQHFGDGTRLSIL.

The chain links TRBV11-2 to TRBJ2-5; D perhaps matches TRBD1 (5 bases). With 0 bases removed from V and 5 bases from J, the gap between germline ends came to 10 bases. This CDR3 is 14 amino acids long. The germline gives CDR1 SGHAT, CDR2 FQNNGV. CDR3 in DNA: TGTGCCAGCAGCTTAGATGGGGCCAGGGAGACCCAGTACTTC. Its protein product is CASSLDGARETQYF.

This chain joins TRBV28 and TRBJ1-4; no clear D gene. Trimming stripped 6 bases from V and 6 bases from J, with 2 bases between. Germline V CDR1 and CDR2: MDHEN, SYDVKM. This CDR3 region has 10 residues. The CDR3 region is CASRYEKLFF. CDR3 DNA sequence: TGTGCCAGCAGGTATGAAAAACTGTTTTTT.

The V and J genes are TRBV29-1 and TRBJ2-3; D is unresolved. Between the trimmed V and J ends, which lost 3 bases and 4 bases, there was a span of 5 bases. This CDR3 has 11 residues. The germline CDR1 and CDR2 sequences are SQVTM and ANQGSEA. CDR3 amino acids: CSVDRADTQYF. The DNA for the CDR3 is TGCAGCGTTGATCGGGCAGATACGCAGTATTTT.

In this sample, this clone turned up once. Other DNA variants within this sample encode the same CDR3. The chain joins TRBV7-3 to TRBJ2-1; 10 nucleotides match TRBD2. J lost 6 bases, V lost 2 bases, and 4 bases had no gene match. The length of the CDR3 is 15 residues. Germline CDR1 and CDR2: SGHTA and FQGTGA. The CDR3 reads CASSLLAGVGNEQFF. DNA for the CDR3: TGTGCCAGCAGCTTACTAGCGGGAGTTGGCAATGAGCAGTTCTTC.

The rearrangement joins TRBV5-1 to TRBJ1-2; D ambiguous. The CDR3 runs to 13 residues. Germline CDR1 and CDR2: SGHRS and YFSETQ. Trimming took off 1 base at V and 6 bases at J, with 10 bases between the two ends. In DNA, the CDR3 is TGCGCCAGCAGCTTGCAACAGTTCGATGGCTACACCTTC. Translation: CASSLQQFDGYTF.

V and J are TRBV7-2 and TRBJ2-1; the match to TRBD2 covers 7 bases. The germline V gene encodes CDR1 SGHTA and CDR2 FQGNSA. Trimming took 4 bases from V and 2 from J; bases not matched to a gene: 5. This CDR3 comprises 15 residues. CDR3 nucleotide sequence: TGTGCCAGCAGCTCAGGACTAGGGCCCTACAATGAGCAGTTCTTC. The encoded protein is CASSSGLGPYNEQFF.

The chain employs TRBV6-4 and TRBJ1-5; the D gene is possibly TRBD1 (5 bases). The CDR3 is 15 residues long. Germline values: CDR1 MRHNA, CDR2 SNTAGT. Trimming took off 3 bases at V and 2 bases at J, with 11 bases between the two ends. The CDR3 nucleotides are TGTGCCAGCAGTGATCAGGGAGGAGGCAATCAGCCCCAGCATTTT. This translates into CASSDQGGGNQPQHF.

The rearrangement joins TRBV19 to TRBJ1-1; D gene uncertain. Trimming pared 5 bases from V and 2 bases from J, leaving 9 bases between. Germline V gives CDR1 LNHDA, CDR2 SQIVND (reference sequence). The CDR3 is 13 residues long. This chain's CDR3 is CASSSTKNTEAFF. CDR3 nucleotide sequence: TGTGCCAGTAGTTCCACCAAAAACACTGAAGCTTTCTTT.

This chain links TRBV5-5 with TRBJ1-1, with 7 bases that match TRBD1. J gave up 3 bases and V 4 bases, and 3 bases lay outside the gene matches. Germline lookup yields CDR1 SGHKS and CDR2 YYEKEE (reference sequence). The CDR3 contains 13 residues. As DNA, the CDR3 is TGTGCCAGCAGCATAGGACAGGACACTGAAGCTTTCTTT. Translation gives CASSIGQDTEAFF.

This chain links TRBV12-3 or TRBV12-4 with TRBJ1-1; 7 positions agree with TRBD1. This CDR3 spans 13 amino acids. V dropped 6 bases and J dropped 3; count of bases not matched to a gene: 4. The CDR3 is CASRGQLDTEAFF. For the CDR3, the DNA is TGTGCCAGCAGGGGACAGTTAGACACTGAAGCTTTCTTT.